The source of this T cell receptor beta chain is a study of shared clonotypes between healthy human individuals. Findings and limits, study-wide: Limitation of the genetic and exposure-history diversity represented came from the few donors.

Deep-level settings were used for running the assay. Here immunoSEQ multiplex PCR was the method, and the copy in TCRdb shows in-frame clones only, minus some. The table lists about 690,000 clones, about 90% of them singletons. From germline, CDR1 is MGHDK and CDR2 SYGVNS. V was cut by 1 base and J by 10 bases, with 5 bases left in between. CDR3 length: 12 residues. In the case of this clone: The antigen is undetermined.

This clonotype was obtained from a young man in good health. Some clones in this sample may be carry-over from other donors' samples. What was sequenced was memory CD8+ T cells from PBMCs. Subset here: CD45RO+ cells pooled with CCR7-negative TemRA cells. The chain links TRBV25-1 to TRBJ1-6; no clear D gene. DNA of the CDR3: TGTGCCAGCAGTGAATTAGCGTCACCCCTCCACTTT. This sequence encodes CASSELASPLHF.